This TCR beta chain comes out of a study of cytomegalovirus exposure and HLA in healthy donors. Primers: 60 Vbeta forward and 13 Jbeta reverse. TCRdb's table, derived via immunoSEQ multiplex PCR, lists solely in-frame clones and lacks some. The repertoire includes under 200,000 clones, approximately 73% of them detected once, and 1.1% to 1.5% sits in the top ten. Comment on this clone: Its antigen remains unknown.

General study findings and limits: Being productive about 87% or about 30% of the time was typical of most TCR beta V segments in an earlier analysis. In a later analysis, HLA-C alleles had the fewest associated TCRs, DRB1 alleles the most.

The V and J ends lost 1 base and 6 bases respectively, with 16 bases between them. The germline gives CDR1 SNHLY, CDR2 FYNNEI. This CDR3 comprises 16 residues. The TCR was taken from a man in his fifties or sixties in good health and CMV-seronegative. Specimen: PBMCs. The gene calls are TRBV2 and TRBJ1-5, with D perhaps matching TRBD1 (6 bases). CDR3 coding DNA: TGTGCCAGCAGTGAAGGGTATCCAGGGGAAGTTCAGCCCCAGCATTTT. It translates to CASSEGYPGEVQPQHF.